This TCR beta chain was sequenced in a study of T cell responses to AZD1222 COVID-19 vaccine. Findings of the study overall: Just 6 or 7 AZD1222 recipients were seropositive at baseline. Donors were largely white British and mainly female; clonal diversity was possibly underestimated.

For this clone: As yet, its antigen is unknown.

Measured with immunoSEQ multiplex PCR; TCRdb has only the in-frame clones, and not every one. Among 130,000 or so clones, 85% to 95% were seen once, and the ten largest hold 5% to 7%. Germline lookup yields CDR1 MNHEY and CDR2 SMNVEV (reference sequence). The CDR3 totals 16 residues. The ends lost 5 bases at V and 6 bases at J; junction bases unmatched: 11. The sequencing used peripheral blood, collected on day 0 of AZD1222 vaccination. The rearrangement links TRBV27 to TRBJ2-1; 9 bases map to TRBD2. The clonotype originates from an adult in good health. The CDR3 DNA sequence: TGTGCCAGCAGTGAACGCGGGGGGGCCCGGTTCAATGAGCAGTTCTTC. Amino acids: CASSERGGARFNEQFF.